One sample yielded the 16 T cell receptor beta chains listed below, sequenced in a study of CD8 T cells in Susac syndrome. With random hexamers, roughly 0.45 to 1 ug RNA was reverse transcribed. A single record per CDR3 protein comes from TCRdb applying MiXCR to the immunoSEQ multiplex PCR reads. The data show 80,000 to 95,000 distinct CDR3 sequences, approximately 95% seen once. The sequenced sample was CD8+ T cells from PBMCs. These receptor sequences come from a human donor with Susac syndrome.

The chain is built from TRBV4-3 and TRBJ2-3; D might be TRBD1 (6 bases). Germline V CDR1 and CDR2: LGHNA, YSLEER. The V gene lost 3 bases and the J gene lost 6 bases, with 7 bases spanning the gap. CDR3 size: 12 residues. CDR3 region: CASSQQGDTQYF. The CDR3 nucleotides are TGCGCCAGCAGCCAGCAGGGGGATACGCAGTATTTT.

V usage is TRBV6-6 and J usage is TRBJ2-7; D is undetermined. Looked up from germline, CDR1 is MNHNY and CDR2 is SVGAGI (reference sequence). Trimming shortened V by 0 bases and J by 0 bases, and 12 bases separated the two germline ends. The CDR3 is made up of 16 amino acids. DNA for the CDR3: TGTGCCAGCAGTTACTCTATTCAGGACCCCTCCTACGAGCAGTACTTC. Encoded protein: CASSYSIQDPSYEQYF.

The count of this clonotype is one. The chain recombines TRBV20-1 with TRBJ2-1; D may be TRBD1 (6 bases). Germline V gene lookup returns CDR1 DFQATT and CDR2 SNEGSKA (reference sequence). V was shortened by 5 bases and J by 0 bases, with 20 bases between the two germline ends. This CDR3 spans 17 amino acids. This CDR3 reads CSAAPQRQESSYNEQFF. As DNA, the CDR3 is TGCAGTGCTGCCCCCCAACGACAGGAGAGCTCCTACAATGAGCAGTTCTTC.

The genes are TRBV19 and TRBJ1-5, with D perhaps matching TRBD1 (6 bases). Germline CDR1 and CDR2: LNHDA and SQIVND (reference sequence). Trimming took off 8 bases at V and 7 bases at J, with 15 bases between the two ends. The CDR3 extends over 13 amino acids. The CDR3 here is CASRRGERQPQHF. In DNA form, the CDR3 reads TGTGCCAGTCGCAGGGGTGAACGGCAGCCCCAGCATTTT.

J is TRBJ2-2 and V is TRBV5-1; a weak D match, TRBD1 (5 bases). The CDR3 has 15 residues. Per the germline V gene, CDR1 is SGHRS and CDR2 is YFSETQ. With 2 bases removed from V and 5 bases from J, the gap between germline ends came to 13 bases. This chain's CDR3 is CASSFRQQTTGELFF. The DNA of the CDR3 is TGCGCCAGCAGCTTCCGACAGCAAACAACCGGGGAGCTGTTTTTT.

The chain couples TRBV9 to TRBJ2-3; weak D call: TRBD2 (6 bases). CDR1 is SGDLS, CDR2 YYNGEE, per germline. The CDR3 covers 16 residues. The V end was cut by 0 bases, the J end by 2 bases, with 13 bases between. The CDR3 DNA is TGTGCCAGCAGCGTAGCCGACGGGAGTTACACAGATACGCAGTATTTT. Its translation: CASSVADGSYTDTQYF.

The CDR3 is CSYTYNEQFF. CDR3 sequence (DNA): TGCAGCTATACTTACAATGAGCAGTTCTTC. V usage is TRBV29-1 and J usage is TRBJ2-1; the D is unclear. With 8 bases removed from V and 4 bases from J, the gap between germline ends came to 6 bases. Germline V CDR1 and CDR2: SQVTM, ANQGSEA. This CDR3 is 10 amino acids long.

This chain links TRBV5-6 with TRBJ2-7, with D unresolved. CDR3 length equals 14 residues. Per the germline V gene, CDR1 is SGHDT and CDR2 is YYEEEE. Trimming stripped 3 bases from V and 3 bases from J, with 13 bases between. The CDR3 loop is CASSYQTKGYEQYF. The CDR3 coding sequence is TGTGCCAGCAGCTACCAGACAAAGGGCTACGAGCAGTACTTC.

V usage is TRBV19 and J usage is TRBJ2-7, with TRBD1 matching over 7 bases. Germline lookup yields CDR1 LNHDA and CDR2 SQIVND (reference sequence). Trimming at V came to 5 bases and at J to 3 bases, leaving 4 bases not matched to a gene. This CDR3 is 13 amino acids long. DNA of the CDR3: TGTGCCAGTAGTCTGGACAGGAACTACGAGCAGTACTTC. This gives the protein CASSLDRNYEQYF.

The chain recombines TRBV9 with TRBJ2-1; D not resolved. V was cut by 2 bases and J by 7 bases, with 4 bases left in between. Germline loops: CDR1 SGDLS, CDR2 YYNGEE. The CDR3 has 11 amino acids. Written as DNA, the CDR3 is TGTGCCAGCAGCGTGACAAATGAGCAGTTCTTC. Translating gives CASSVTNEQFF. Looking up the rest from reference TRBV9 and TRBJ2-1 gives the full variable domain: DSGVTQTPKHLITATGQRVTLRCSPRSGDLSVYWYQQSLDQGLQFLIQYYNGEERAKGNILERFSAQQFPDLHSELNLSSLELGDSALYFCASSVTNEQFFGPGTRLTVL.

The chain joins TRBV6-5 to TRBJ2-1; no reliable D call. Between the trimmed V and J ends, which lost 11 bases and 0 bases, there was a span of 14 bases. CDR1 and CDR2 (germline): MNHEY, SVGAGI. CDR3 length: 14 amino acids. DNA for the CDR3: TGTGCCGCCTCGGGCGGCTTCTCCTACAATGAGCAGTTCTTC. Its translation: CAASGGFSYNEQFF.

V and J are TRBV7-2 and TRBJ2-1, with D perhaps TRBD1 (5 bases). The CDR3 is 13 residues long. Germline-derived CDR1 and CDR2 are SGHTA and FQGNSA. Trimming stripped 5 bases from V and 3 bases from J, with 8 bases between. The CDR3 region is CASSPDSYNEQFF. The CDR3 coding sequence is TGTGCCAGCAGCCCCGACAGCTACAATGAGCAGTTCTTC.

V gene TRBV12-3 or TRBV12-4 combines with J gene TRBJ2-7; D might be TRBD1 (6 bases). V gave up 8 bases and J gave up 5 bases, with 16 bases separating them. CDR3 length: 13 amino acids. CDR3 coding DNA: TGTGCCAGCGGATCAAGACAGGTGGACGAGCAGTACTTC. It codes for CASGSRQVDEQYF.

This sequence joins TRBV20-1 and TRBJ2-1, with D unresolved. The germline CDR1 and CDR2 sequences are DFQATT and SNEGSKA (reference sequence). With 6 bases removed from V and 10 bases from J, the gap between germline ends came to 16 bases. There are 12 residues in the CDR3. The CDR3 bases are TGCAGTGCGACCTACTCGATGGAAGAGCAGTTCTTC. Translating it yields CSATYSMEEQFF.

The gene calls are TRBV6-6 and TRBJ2-7, with TRBD2 matching over 11 bases. Per the germline V gene, CDR1 is MNHNY and CDR2 is SVGAGI (reference sequence). This CDR3 has 15 residues. V gave up 5 bases and J gave up 2 bases; unmatched junction bases: 5. The CDR3 region is CASSPLAGGPYEQYF. CDR3 DNA sequence: TGTGCCAGCAGTCCCTTAGCGGGAGGGCCCTACGAGCAGTACTTC.

The rearrangement links TRBV7-3 to TRBJ2-2, with D tentatively TRBD1 or TRBD2 (5 bases each). Trimming stripped 3 bases from V and 8 bases from J, with 13 bases between. Germline V gene data show CDR1 as SGHTA and CDR2 as FQGTGA. The CDR3 is 14 amino acids. The CDR3, as DNA: TGTGCCAGCAGCTTCTCTGGGGGATCGGGGGAGCTGTTTTTT. Its translation is CASSFSGGSGELFF.